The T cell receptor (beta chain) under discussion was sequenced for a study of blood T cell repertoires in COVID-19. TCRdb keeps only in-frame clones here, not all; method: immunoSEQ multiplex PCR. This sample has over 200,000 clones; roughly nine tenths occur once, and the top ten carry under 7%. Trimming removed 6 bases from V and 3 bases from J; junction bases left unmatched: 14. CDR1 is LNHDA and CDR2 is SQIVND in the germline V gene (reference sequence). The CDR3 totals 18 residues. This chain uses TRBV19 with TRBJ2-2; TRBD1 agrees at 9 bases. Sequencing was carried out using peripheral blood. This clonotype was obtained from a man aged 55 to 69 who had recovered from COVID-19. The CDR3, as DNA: TGTGCCAGTAGAGAAGGACAGGGGAGATTGAATTACACCGGGGAGCTGTTTTTT. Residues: CASREGQGRLNYTGELFF.